This T cell receptor (beta chain) emerged from a study of spatial heterogeneity in lung cancer. Study results and limitations: Tumor mutation counts were tracked by expanded intratumoral alpha and beta TCR counts.

TCRdb re-called the 5' RACE reads through MiXCR, storing one row per CDR3 protein. The sample gives about 5,100 distinct CDR3 sequences, 6.5% to 8.5% of which show up once; 16% is in the top ten. This clonotype was recorded many times. Its antigen is unknown. Time point given: sample taken at primary tumor resection. Germline lookup yields CDR1 LGHNA and CDR2 YSLEER. V was cut by 0 bases and J by 6 bases, with 8 bases left in between. The CDR3 extends over 13 amino acids. This receptor was obtained from a female donor with early-stage non-small cell lung cancer. The rearrangement joins TRBV4-3 to TRBJ1-2; D unclear. The material was lung tumor tissue, obtained at surgery. The CDR3 is CASSQDPLNGYTF. The CDR3, as DNA: TGCGCCAGCAGCCAAGATCCGTTAAATGGCTACACCTTC.